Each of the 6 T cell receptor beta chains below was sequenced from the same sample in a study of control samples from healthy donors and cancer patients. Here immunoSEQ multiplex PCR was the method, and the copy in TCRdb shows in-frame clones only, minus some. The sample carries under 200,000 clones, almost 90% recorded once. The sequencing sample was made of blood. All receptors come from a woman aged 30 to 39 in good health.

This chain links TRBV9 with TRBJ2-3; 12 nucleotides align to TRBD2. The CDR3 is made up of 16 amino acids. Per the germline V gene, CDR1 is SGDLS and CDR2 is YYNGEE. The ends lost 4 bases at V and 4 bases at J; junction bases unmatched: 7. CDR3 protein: CASSKWTSGTSDTQYF. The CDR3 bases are TGTGCCAGCAGCAAATGGACTAGCGGGACTTCAGATACGCAGTATTTT.

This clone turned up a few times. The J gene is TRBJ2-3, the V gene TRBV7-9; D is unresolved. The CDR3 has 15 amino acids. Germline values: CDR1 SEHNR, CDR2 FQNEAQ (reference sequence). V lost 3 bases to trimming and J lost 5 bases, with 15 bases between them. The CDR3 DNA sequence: TGTGCCAGCAGCTTGGGCGGTAGAAACCAAGATACGCAGTATTTT. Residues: CASSLGGRNQDTQYF. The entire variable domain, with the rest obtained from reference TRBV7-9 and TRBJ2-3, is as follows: DTGVSQNPRHKITKRGQNVTFRCDPISEHNRLYWYRQTLGQGPEFLTYFQNEAQLEKSRLLSDRFSAERPKGSFSTLEIQRTEQGDSAMYLCASSLGGRNQDTQYFGPGTRLTVL.

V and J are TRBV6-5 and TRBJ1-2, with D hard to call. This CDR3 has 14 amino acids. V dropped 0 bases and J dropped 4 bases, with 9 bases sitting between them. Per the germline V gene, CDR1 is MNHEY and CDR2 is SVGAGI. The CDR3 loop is CASSYSNRAYGYTF. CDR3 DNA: TGTGCCAGCAGTTACTCGAATAGGGCCTATGGCTACACCTTC.

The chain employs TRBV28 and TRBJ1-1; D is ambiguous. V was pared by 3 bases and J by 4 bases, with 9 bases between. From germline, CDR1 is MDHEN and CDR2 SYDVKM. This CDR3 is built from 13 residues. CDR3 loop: CASSFTPSTEAFF. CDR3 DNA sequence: TGTGCCAGCAGTTTTACACCTAGCACTGAAGCTTTCTTT.

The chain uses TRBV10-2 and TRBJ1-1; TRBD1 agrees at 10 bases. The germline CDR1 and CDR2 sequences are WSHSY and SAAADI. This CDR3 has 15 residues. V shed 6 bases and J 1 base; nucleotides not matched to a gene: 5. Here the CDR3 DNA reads TGCGCCAGCAGCAAGACAGGGGGCCAGAACACTGAAGCTTTCTTT. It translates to CASSKTGGQNTEAFF.

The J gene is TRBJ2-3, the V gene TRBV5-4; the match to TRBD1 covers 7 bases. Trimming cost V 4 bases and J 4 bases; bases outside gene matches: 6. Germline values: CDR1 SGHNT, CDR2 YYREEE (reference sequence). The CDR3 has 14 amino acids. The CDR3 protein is CASSSRQGPDTQYF. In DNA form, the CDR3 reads TGTGCCAGCAGCAGTCGACAGGGACCAGATACGCAGTATTTT.